This T cell receptor beta chain came from a study of CD8 T cells in Susac syndrome. The CDR3 loop spans 16 amino acids. CDR1 and CDR2 from the germline V gene are LGHDT and YNNKEL (reference sequence). J lost 7 bases, V lost 2 bases, and 11 bases had no gene match. cDNA came from about 0.51 to 1 ug RNA primed by random hexamers. A multiplex approach, immunoSEQ multiplex PCR, amplified TCR beta CDR3 across 54 Vbeta and 13 Jbeta. TCRdb analysed the immunoSEQ multiplex PCR reads with MiXCR anew, one entry per CDR3 protein. The data hold a few hundred thousand distinct CDR3 sequences, with 70% to 90% observed a single time.

The V gene is TRBV3-1, the J gene TRBJ2-1; 7 nucleotides match TRBD2. The receptor comes from a human donor with multiple sclerosis. The sequenced sample consisted of CD8+ T cells from PBMCs. The CDR3 DNA reads as TGTGCCAGCAGCCAAAAGCGAAGCGGGATCGAGAATGAGCAGTTCTTC. Amino acids: CASSQKRSGIENEQFF.